The sequence of this TCR beta chain was determined in a study of blood T cell repertoires in COVID-19. This CDR3 contains 14 residues. V dropped 8 bases and J dropped 4 bases, with 18 bases sitting between them. Germline assignment: CDR1 SQVTM and CDR2 ANQGSEA. TCRdb's table, derived via immunoSEQ multiplex PCR, lists solely in-frame clones and lacks some. The sample lists tens of thousands of clones, 65% to 90% occurring once. This clonotype was obtained from a man older than 75 with acute or convalescent COVID-19. Sample: peripheral blood. The chain is built from TRBV29-1 and TRBJ2-1; maybe TRBD2 (6 bases). CDR3 residues: CSSIGEADYNEQFF. The CDR3, as DNA: TGCAGCTCAATCGGGGAGGCTGATTACAATGAGCAGTTCTTC.